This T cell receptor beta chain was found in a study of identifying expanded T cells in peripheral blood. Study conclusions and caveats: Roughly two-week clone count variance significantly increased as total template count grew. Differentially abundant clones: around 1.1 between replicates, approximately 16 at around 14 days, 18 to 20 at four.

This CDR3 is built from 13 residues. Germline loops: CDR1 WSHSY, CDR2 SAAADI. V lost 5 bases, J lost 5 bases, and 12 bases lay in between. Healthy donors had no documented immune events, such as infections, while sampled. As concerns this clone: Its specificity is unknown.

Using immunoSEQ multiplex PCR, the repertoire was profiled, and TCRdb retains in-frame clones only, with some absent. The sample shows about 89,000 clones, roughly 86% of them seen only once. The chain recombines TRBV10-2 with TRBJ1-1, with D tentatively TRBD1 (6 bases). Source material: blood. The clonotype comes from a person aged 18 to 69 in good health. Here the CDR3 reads CASSPGTWTEAFF. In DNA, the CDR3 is TGCGCCAGCAGTCCCGGGACATGGACTGAAGCTTTCTTT.